Sequencing of this T cell receptor beta chain was carried out in a study of CD8+ T cells in alopecia areata (dated by TCRdb to between 2018 and 2020). Context from the whole study: The treated patients took part in an open-label pilot trial in which moderate-to-severe alopecia areata was treated with oral tofacitinib at 5 to 10 mg twice daily. Tofacitinib was administered for 6 to 18 months, and 6 months of follow-up off drug were then conducted to assess delayed response and recurrence. In treated patients, disease severity was measured using the SALT score, which gives the percentage of scalp surface area affected. High-throughput TCRbeta sequencing was used to examine T cell clonal expansion in alopecia areata in both the C3H/HeJ mouse model and human patients. In humans, TCRbeta sequencing was performed on scalp tissue and on sorted CD4+ and CD8+ peripheral blood T cells from healthy controls and from patients with patchy or totalis/universalis alopecia areata. Biopsies were taken from tofacitinib-treated patients at baseline and again at 4 and 24 weeks into treatment, and several of those patients also had a later scalp biopsy. Scalp clonality was compared among normal scalp (n=4), patchy alopecia areata scalp (n=8), and alopecia totalis/universalis scalp (n=8). RNA was extracted with the PAXgene miRNA kit for fixed scalp, the miRNeasy kit for PBMCs, and the RNeasy kit for mouse skin. immunoSEQ multiplex PCR using 35 Vbeta forward primers and 13 Jbeta reverse primers was used to amplify TCRbeta CDR3 regions.

In its sample, this clone was seen a few times. The antigen this receptor binds is unknown. Qualities for individual bases were not recorded, and no much larger clone is one base off. Including the terminal cysteine and phenylalanine, the CDR3 comprises 16 residues. The read is trimmed to its CDR3 DNA, 48 bases read in frame from base 1. V is clipped by 5 bases and J by 3 bases, and the sequence between their germline boundaries is 17 bases long. CDR1 and CDR2 are read off the germline V gene (reference sequence) as MNHEY and SMNVEV. This specimen's time point label, per the study, means: roughly 27 days on oral tofacitinib. The meaning of the sample's treatment or condition label: oral pan-JAK inhibitor, 5-10 mg twice daily. Peripheral blood and lesional scalp punch biopsies were obtained from patients with alopecia areata. After PBMCs were isolated by density centrifugation and stained for CD3, CD4 and CD8, a FACSAria was used to sort CD4+ and CD8+ T cells.

Receptor amplification or capture employed the immunoSEQ multiplex PCR assay. For TCR sequencing, RNA was extracted from every sample and reverse transcribed into cDNA to serve as template. First-strand cDNA was synthesized using SuperScript III with a 2:1 mix of oligo-dT and random hexamers. Amplification bias was assessed with a synthetic immune receptor repertoire, and residual bias was removed computationally. In the authors' own workflow: Raw reads were preprocessed to remove errors, and CDR3 was defined according to IMGT conventions as the region from the conserved cysteine to phenylalanine. Clonality was computed as 1 minus the Shannon entropy, with the entropy normalized by log2 of the number of productive unique TCRs. CD4 or CD8 identity of scalp clones was inferred by cross-referencing scalp TCRbeta sequences with sorted blood CD4 and CD8 repertoires. In TCRdb, the immuneACCESS table is reduced to in-frame sequences with V and J assigned. These tables do not hold every clone; where another copy was compared, an unresolved V gene accounts for under half, and the others remain unexplained. V and J calls and clone size follow that table, whereas D and trimming were derived from the DNA. In all, the sample holds some 99,000 clones, and 61% of those were seen once. 15% to 17% of the sample belongs to the ten largest clones.

Overall study outcomes, separate from this receptor: Scalp clonality and the number of expanded CD8+ clones among the top 100 scalp clones were significantly decreased by tofacitinib. Shared TCR sequences between patients were less evident than in mice, which may be partly attributable to HLA diversity in the patient population. Many expanded lesional clones were found to persist in scalp and blood during tofacitinib treatment, and relapse after treatment cessation may be partly explained by this persistence. Unlike mouse skin, where gammadelta T cells dominate, normal human skin contains resident alphabeta T cells that get sequenced too, which complicates analysis of the scalp TCR repertoire. Because the treated cohort was small and included a single nonresponder, larger studies are needed to assess links between baseline CD8+ expansion and response. Compared with normal scalp, lesional scalp, particularly in alopecia totalis/universalis, had higher clonality and more expanded CD8+ clones, which suggests antigenic drive.

The sequencing here drew on CD8+ T cells sorted from blood, taken at week 4, from a patient treated with tofacitinib. The sequence joins TRBV27 to TRBJ2-1; D gene: possibly TRBD2, on 5 matching bases. This TCR derives from a human donor with alopecia areata. The CDR3 amino acid sequence is: CASSPQTRGSYNEQFF. Read as DNA, the sequence is TGTGCCAGCAGTCCCCAGACCCGGGGAAGCTACAATGAGCAGTTCTTC.